Listed here is a single TCR beta chain. Original processing methods: The authors estimated nucleated cell counts from reference gene primer amplification. TCRdb's table, derived via immunoSEQ multiplex PCR, lists solely in-frame clones and lacks some. V, J and clone size reflect that table, while D and trimming were determined from the DNA. The data contain 200,000 to 300,000 clones, approximately 86% of them singletons. Categorization into cohorts depended on clinical history that participants reported. These data originate in a study of blood T cell repertoires in COVID-19. This clonotype was obtained from a woman aged 40-49 years with acute COVID-19. The specimen was PBMCs or T cells enriched from blood (not recorded which).

DNA of the CDR3: TGTGCCAGCAGCAGCCGGGACAGCGAAATTTACGAGCAGTACTTC. It is translated as CASSSRDSEIYEQYF. The chain combines TRBV7-8 with TRBJ2-7; 7 bases line up with TRBD1. The V gene end was trimmed by 5 bases and the J gene end by 4 bases; junction bases not matched to a gene: 11. Germline CDR1 SGHVS, CDR2 FQNEAQ. The CDR3 extends over 15 amino acids.